This T cell receptor beta chain was sequenced during a study of blood T cell repertoires in COVID-19. Study details: Acute-phase and convalescent COVID-19 samples originated in the United States, Italy and Spain. Nucleic acid was either cDNA or gDNA, and it came from T cells, B-cell-depleted T cells, or PBMCs.

The length of the CDR3 is 14 residues. Trimming removed 5 bases from V and 1 base from J, with 11 bases in between. Germline loops: CDR1 SEHNR, CDR2 FQNEAQ (reference sequence). To note about this clone: This sample also contains other DNA sequences that code for the same CDR3.

In the original workflow: Reference gene primer amplification yielded estimated nucleated cell counts. Clones were sequenced by immunoSEQ multiplex PCR, and TCRdb holds only the in-frame ones, with some missing. V and J calls and clone size are those listed in that table; D and trimming were worked out from the DNA. Here the sample spans nearly 200,000 clones, approximately 84% being singletons. The sample was peripheral blood. The chain joins TRBV7-9 to TRBJ2-5, with D perhaps TRBD1 (6 bases). The receptor was derived from a human donor with acute or convalescent COVID-19. The donor label of this sample is uncertain. The CDR3 nucleotides are TGTGCCAGCAGCACCTGGACAGTCCAAGAGACCCAGTACTTC. Protein sequence: CASSTWTVQETQYF.